This TCR beta chain was captured in a study of neoadjuvant anti-PD-1 for oral cavity cancer (dated by TCRdb to about 2021). Concerning the study at large: Three to four biweekly doses of nivolumab at 3 mg/kg were mostly administered to patients before curative-intent surgical resection. Responders were defined as patients with complete response, partial response or stable disease by RECIST 1.1; non-responders were defined as patients with progression. Patients without progression received a fourth nivolumab dose around day 43 and underwent definitive surgical resection on days 50-56. The parent correlative cohort had 11 to 12 patients and a response rate of 30% to 35%.

With regard to this clone: Its cognate antigen has yet to be identified. One base away there is no much larger clone; base qualities are not given.

From its cysteine to its phenylalanine, the CDR3 spans 12 amino acids. CDR3 DNA only is kept here, 36 bases in frame from base 1. CDR1 and CDR2 were assigned from the germline V gene as SGHTA and FQGNSA. Trimming costs V 6 bases and J 12 bases, and their ends lie 16 bases apart. What this sample's time point label stands for: after neoadjuvant nivolumab, at surgical resection. None of the patients had received prior systemic or radiation treatment, and all were newly diagnosed with stage II-IVA oral cavity squamous cell carcinoma. Everyone in the cohort had locally advanced, HPV-negative oral cavity squamous cell carcinoma. The samples were obtained from a longitudinal correlative study of a single-arm phase II trial testing neoadjuvant nivolumab in oral cavity squamous cell carcinoma. Genomic DNA-based TCRbeta sequencing was performed on subject-matched pre- and post-treatment PBMCs and tumors from three responders and three non-responders. Genomic DNA was isolated from tumor tissue using the Maxwell RSC DNA from Tissue kit.

Survey sequencing of tumors used two replicates per sample, and the tumor libraries mostly started from 4 to 6 ug of input genomic DNA. The immunoSEQ hsTCRbeta kit was used to prepare TCRbeta libraries, following the manufacturer's instructions. The completed libraries were mixed into a single pool at 3 nM, then sequenced with an Illumina NovaSeq 6000 S4 flow cell. The study's processing was this. The immunoSEQ Analyzer was used for raw data preprocessing and quality control. The analysis was limited to productive rearrangements, and each clonotype was defined by a unique CDR3 amino acid sequence. Repertoire clonality was estimated as the Gini-Simpson index, which was computed with the R package tcR. Student's t test was used to compare Gini indices, while Pearson correlation assessed associations with tumor size change. Sourced from immuneACCESS, this table was stored by TCRdb with only in-frame sequences that have V and J called. A share of the clones is absent; for the studies checked, an unresolved V gene accounts for under half, and the remainder has no known explanation. That table supplies the V and J calls and clone size; D and trimming were determined from the DNA. The sample table holds some 10,000 clones, of which 50% to 70% were seen once. The ten most abundant clones make up roughly 7.1% of the sample.

What the work shows at the level of the full study, not this receptor alone: Greater tumor shrinkage correlated with larger post-treatment sizes of preexisting intratumoral clones, which suggests that expansion of preexisting clones contributed to response. Higher pretreatment blood TCRbeta clonality and lower post-treatment tumor TCRbeta clonality were correlated with higher pretreatment blood Treg/Th17 ratios. TCR analyses included only a few patients per response group, and the authors called for larger cohorts for validation.

The V and J segments used are TRBV7-2 and TRBJ2-3; a tentative D match to TRBD2 spans 6 bases. This specimen was tumor tissue, taken after nivolumab (anti-PD-1) treatment. This clonotype was sampled from a person aged 40-85 years with oral cavity squamous cell carcinoma. The DNA reads TGTGCCAGCAGAGGGGACTCAAAGCCTCAGTATTTT. Protein translation: CASRGDSKPQYF.